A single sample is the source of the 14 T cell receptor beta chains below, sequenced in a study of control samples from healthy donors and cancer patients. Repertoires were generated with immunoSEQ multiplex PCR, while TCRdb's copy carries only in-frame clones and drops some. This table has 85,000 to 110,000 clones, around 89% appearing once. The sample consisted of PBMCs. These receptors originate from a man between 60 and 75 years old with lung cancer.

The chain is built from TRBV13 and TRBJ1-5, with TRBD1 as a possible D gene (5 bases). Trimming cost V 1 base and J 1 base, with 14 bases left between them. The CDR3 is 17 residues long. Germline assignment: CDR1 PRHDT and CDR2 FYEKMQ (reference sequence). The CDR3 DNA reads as TGTGCCAGCAGCTTAGTCGGGGGGGTATTGAGCAATCAGCCCCAGCATTTT. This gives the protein CASSLVGGVLSNQPQHF.

The CDR3 spells CASSRQGVSYEQYF. The DNA for the CDR3 is TGTGCCAGCAGTCGACAGGGGGTTTCCTACGAGCAGTACTTC. The chain links TRBV6-5 to TRBJ2-7, with 9 bases identical to TRBD1. The CDR3 sequence is 14 residues long. Trimming cost V 5 bases and J 1 base; bases outside gene matches: 3. Germline loops: CDR1 MNHEY, CDR2 SVGAGI.

The CDR3 region is CASRDITSGNTIYF. The CDR3 bases are TGTGCCAGCAGGGACATAACCTCTGGAAACACCATATATTTT. The chain couples TRBV6-6 to TRBJ1-3, with D tentatively TRBD1 (5 bases). Germline assignment: CDR1 MNHNY and CDR2 SVGAGI (reference sequence). With 6 bases removed from V and 0 bases from J, the gap between germline ends came to 9 bases. This CDR3 has 14 amino acids.

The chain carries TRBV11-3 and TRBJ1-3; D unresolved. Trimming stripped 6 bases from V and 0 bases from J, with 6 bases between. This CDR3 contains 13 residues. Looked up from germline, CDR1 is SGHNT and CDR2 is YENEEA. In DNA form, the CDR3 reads TGTGCCAGCAGTAAGGGCTCTGGAAACACCATATATTTT. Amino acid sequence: CASSKGSGNTIYF.

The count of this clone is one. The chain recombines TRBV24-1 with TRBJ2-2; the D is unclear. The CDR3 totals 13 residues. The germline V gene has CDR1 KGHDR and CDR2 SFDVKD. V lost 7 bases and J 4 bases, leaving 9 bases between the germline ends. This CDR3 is CATSEVFTGELFF. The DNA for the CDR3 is TGTGCCACCAGCGAGGTTTTCACCGGGGAGCTGTTTTTT.

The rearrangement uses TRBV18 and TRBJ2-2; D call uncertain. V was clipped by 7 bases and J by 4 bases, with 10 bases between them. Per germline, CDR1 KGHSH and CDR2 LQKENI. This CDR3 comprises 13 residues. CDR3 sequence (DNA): TGTGCCAGCTTGGGGATCGGCACCGGGGAGCTGTTTTTT. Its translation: CASLGIGTGELFF.

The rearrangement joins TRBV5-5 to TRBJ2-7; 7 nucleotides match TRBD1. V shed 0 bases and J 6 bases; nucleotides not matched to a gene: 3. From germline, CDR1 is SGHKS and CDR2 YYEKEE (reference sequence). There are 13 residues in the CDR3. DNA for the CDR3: TGTGCCAGCAGCTTGGAGGGGGCCCCCGAGCAGTACTTC. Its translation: CASSLEGAPEQYF. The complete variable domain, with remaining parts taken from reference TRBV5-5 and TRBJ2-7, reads DAGVTQSPTHLIKTRGQQVTLRCSPISGHKSVSWYQQVLGQGPQFIFQYYEKEERGRGNFPDRFSARQFPNYSSELNVNALLLGDSALYLCASSLEGAPEQYFGPGTRLTVT.

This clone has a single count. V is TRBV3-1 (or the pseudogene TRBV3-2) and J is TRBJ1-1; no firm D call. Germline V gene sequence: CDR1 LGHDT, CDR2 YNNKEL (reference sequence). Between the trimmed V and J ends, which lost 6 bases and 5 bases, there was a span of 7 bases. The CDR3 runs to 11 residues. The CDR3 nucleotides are TGTGCCAGCAGTCAGACAACTGAAGCTTTCTTT. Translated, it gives CASSQTTEAFF.

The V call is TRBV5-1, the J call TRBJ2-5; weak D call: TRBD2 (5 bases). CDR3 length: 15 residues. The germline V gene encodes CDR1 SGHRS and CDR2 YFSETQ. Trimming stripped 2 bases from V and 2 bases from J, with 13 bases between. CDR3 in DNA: TGCGCCAGCAGCTTTAACGACTACTCTCAAGAGACCCAGTACTTC. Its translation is CASSFNDYSQETQYF.

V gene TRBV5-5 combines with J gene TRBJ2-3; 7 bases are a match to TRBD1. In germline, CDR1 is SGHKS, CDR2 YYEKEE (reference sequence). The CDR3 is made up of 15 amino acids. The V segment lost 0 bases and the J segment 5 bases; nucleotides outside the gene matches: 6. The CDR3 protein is CASSLAVGGVDTQYF. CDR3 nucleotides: TGTGCCAGCAGCTTGGCGGTAGGGGGCGTAGATACGCAGTATTTT.

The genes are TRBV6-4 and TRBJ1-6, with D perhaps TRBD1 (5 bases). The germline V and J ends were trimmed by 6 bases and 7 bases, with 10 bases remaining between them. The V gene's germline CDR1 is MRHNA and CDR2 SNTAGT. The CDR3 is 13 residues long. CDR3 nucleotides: TGTGCCAGCAGGGGGCTAGGGAATTCACCCCTCCACTTT. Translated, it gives CASRGLGNSPLHF.

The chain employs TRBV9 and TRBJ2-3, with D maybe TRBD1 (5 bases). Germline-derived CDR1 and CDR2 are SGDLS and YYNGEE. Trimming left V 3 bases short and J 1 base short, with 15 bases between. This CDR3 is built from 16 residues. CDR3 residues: CASSAQGLVGTDTQYF. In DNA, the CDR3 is TGTGCCAGCAGCGCTCAGGGTTTGGTCGGCACAGATACGCAGTATTTT. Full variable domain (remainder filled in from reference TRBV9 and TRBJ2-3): DSGVTQTPKHLITATGQRVTLRCSPRSGDLSVYWYQQSLDQGLQFLIQYYNGEERAKGNILERFSAQQFPDLHSELNLSSLELGDSALYFCASSAQGLVGTDTQYFGPGTRLTVL.

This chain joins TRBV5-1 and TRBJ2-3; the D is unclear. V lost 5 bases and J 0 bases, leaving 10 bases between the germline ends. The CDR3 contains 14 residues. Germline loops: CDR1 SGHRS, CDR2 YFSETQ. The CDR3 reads CASRNDVSTDTQYF. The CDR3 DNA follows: TGCGCCAGCAGGAACGATGTCAGCACAGATACGCAGTATTTT.

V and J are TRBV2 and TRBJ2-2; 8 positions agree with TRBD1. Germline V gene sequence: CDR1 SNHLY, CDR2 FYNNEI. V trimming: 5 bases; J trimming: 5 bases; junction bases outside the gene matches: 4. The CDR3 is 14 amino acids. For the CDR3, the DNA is TGTGCCAGCAGTTACCGGGACAGGACCGGGGAGCTGTTTTTT. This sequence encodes CASSYRDRTGELFF.